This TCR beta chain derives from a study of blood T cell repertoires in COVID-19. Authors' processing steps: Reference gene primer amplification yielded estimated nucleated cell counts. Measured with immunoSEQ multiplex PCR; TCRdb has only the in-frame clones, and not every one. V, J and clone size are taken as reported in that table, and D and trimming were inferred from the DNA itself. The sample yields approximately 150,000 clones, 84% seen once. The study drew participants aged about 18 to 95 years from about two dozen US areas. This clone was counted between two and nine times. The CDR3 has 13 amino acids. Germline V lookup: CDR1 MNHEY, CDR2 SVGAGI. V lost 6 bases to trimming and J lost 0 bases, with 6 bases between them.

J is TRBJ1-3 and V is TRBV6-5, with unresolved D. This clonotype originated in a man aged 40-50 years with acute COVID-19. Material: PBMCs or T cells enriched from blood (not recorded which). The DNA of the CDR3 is TGTGCCAGCAGGACTTTCTCTGGAAACACCATATATTTT. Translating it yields CASRTFSGNTIYF.